The present T cell receptor (beta chain) was sequenced within a study of cytomegalovirus exposure and HLA in healthy donors (dated by TCRdb to 2016 to 2017). Broadly, across the study: In an earlier analysis of 550 to 750 of the donors, 276 Gb of sequence data and just under 120 million unique TCR beta sequences from about 180 million T cells were reported. An early release that covered roughly 600 HLA-typed donors contained approximately 300 gigabases of sequencing data and tens of millions of unique TCR sequences. Among the approximately 400 genotyped donors, more than 70% belonged to the genetic ancestry cluster associated with self-reported Caucasian donors. The study aimed to test whether signatures of past pathogen exposure could be identified by cataloging public T cell receptors. The T cell repertoires of 666 subjects were profiled by immunosequencing and related to cytomegalovirus serostatus. A separate validation cohort of roughly 130 different subjects was used in addition to the 666-subject first cohort. The study combined high-throughput TCR immunosequencing, statistical association of individual TCRs with disease status, and machine learning to predict cytomegalovirus infection status. A later analysis re-analyzed previously published TCR beta repertoires from roughly 630 donors and added high-resolution HLA genotyping to study TCR occurrence patterns. Rather than using new phenotypic data, the later analysis identified candidate immune exposures from TCR beta sequences and from how often those sequences occurred across donors. To decide whether each TCR beta V gene segment behaved as functional or pseudogenic, an earlier analysis of fewer than 750 of the donors relied on high-throughput TCR beta sequencing. Donor age, sex, ethnicity and CMV serostatus were compiled together with the repertoire data. A later genetic analysis took genome-wide SNP genotypes for 398 of the 666 donors and used that subset as a discovery cohort. All discovery cohort repertoires had been generated using a single sequencing platform. HLA typing covered class I and class II loci at four-digit resolution. The number of donors typed differed by locus, with 629-630 for A, B, C, DRB1 and DQB1, 522 for DQA1, 606 for DPA1, and around 460 for DPB1. Because of strong linkage in the cohort, 5 or 6 DR-DQ haplotypes were treated as single units for association and clustering. Among 300 to 500 genotyped donors of the cohort, an average of around 250,000 unique TCR beta nucleotide sequences was sequenced per donor, of which about 19% were non-productive.

Concerning this clone itself: Its specific antigen is unknown.

The cohort comprised around 700 healthy bone marrow donors. Cohort members were all nominally healthy when sampled, although unrecorded immune exposures were likely present. The donor was CMV seronegative and belonged to the group of 320 or so seronegative cohort members. A peripheral blood sample was collected from each donor, and TCR beta sequencing was performed on peripheral blood mononuclear cells. Genomic DNA was extracted from the blood cell samples with the Qiagen DNeasy Blood Extraction Kit. Findings and caveats that apply to the study as a whole: V-gene and J-gene trimming of TCR beta chains was associated with a missense DCLRE1C variant in a later genetic analysis, and the association was replicated in an independent cohort. Most CMV-associated TCR beta chains appeared to be HLA-restricted in a later analysis, and the HLA associations seemed to be driven largely by CMV exposure. Immune exposure information for the cohort was limited to CMV serostatus. A further reported finding was that TCR beta sequences accurately predicted the HLA-A and HLA-B alleles for most subjects in the first cohort. Because HLA typing was unavailable for some donors at each locus, only the typed subset was used in association tests. In the study, about 150 TCR beta chains were listed as associated with cytomegalovirus. The authors suggested that the approach could potentially be extended to other disease states and immunological phenotypes. In both the original and validation cohorts, the classifier was reported to diagnose cytomegalovirus status with high specificity and sensitivity. Assigning TCR associations to individual alleles was difficult when HLA alleles, especially DR and DQ, strongly co-occurred. In a later analysis, 16,951 TCR beta sequences were associated with specific HLA alleles at a false discovery rate of 0.05. A later analysis found that TCR association rates varied across HLA loci, with DRB1 alleles showing the most associated TCRs and HLA-C alleles the fewest. Seventeen rarely observed V segments, including chromosome 9 orphons, were excluded from the earlier analysis of a few hundred of the donors because counts were too low. In a later analysis, HLA-associated TCR beta chains showed more clonal expansion and lower generation probabilities than non-associated chains that were equally common. Linkage disequilibrium might explain the correlated functional status among segregating V segments, but an unknown experimental factor could not be ruled out. A few of the identified cytomegalovirus-associated TCR beta chains were confirmed in vitro to be specific for cytomegalovirus antigens. In this cohort, only TCR beta chains were sequenced, and detectable features were limited by the absence of alpha or paired-chain data. The sequencing pipeline was judged likely to have produced a cluster of highly shared sequence variants as a technical artifact. In an earlier analysis of roughly 500 of the donors, most TCR beta V segments appeared in productive rearrangements about 87% or about 30% of the time, broadly matching IMGT annotations. Across donors, most TCR sequences were observed very rarely, whereas some public TCRs were present in many individuals. Presence/absence analyses assumed roughly uniform sequencing depth across donors, an assumption that may not hold. In a later genetic analysis, fewer N-insertions in productive TCRs were reported among donors in an Asian-associated ancestry cluster than the approximately 710-donor mean. According to a later analysis, parvovirus B19, influenza, CMV and Epstein-Barr virus appeared linked to several top co-occurrence clusters.

Library preparation was by the immunoSEQ multiplex PCR assay. For the multiplex PCR, a mixture combining 60 forward primers for TCR Vbeta segments and 13 reverse primers for TCR Jbeta segments was used. Amplification of the CDR3 region of rearranged TCR beta genes was performed with a multiplex PCR assay on genomic DNA. On the Illumina HiSeq System, the amplified TCR beta libraries were sequenced as 87-base-pair reads. In the paper's pipeline: In a later analysis, some 80 million unique TCR beta chains were counted across the 650 to 750 repertoires, and roughly 10 million of these chains were shared by at least two donors. Raw reads were error-corrected and collapsed into unique sequences by a nearest-neighbor algorithm in which closely related sequences were merged to remove PCR and sequencing errors. CDR3 sequences were aligned to IMGT reference sequences to assign V, D and J gene segments. For a sequence to be retained, a match of at least six nucleotides to both a V gene segment and a J gene segment was required. A rearrangement counted as productive if the CDR3 had no stop codons and remained in frame with V and J, and every other rearrangement counted as non-productive. Following IMGT convention, CDR3 was defined as the stretch from the second conserved V-encoded cysteine up to the conserved J-encoded phenylalanine. Sequences without an unambiguous match to a single V gene segment were excluded from the earlier analysis of several hundred of the donors. In an earlier analysis of 587 of the donors, V segments were called functional above 56.7% productive rearrangements and were called segregating when the between-donor standard deviation exceeded 5%. A statistical classification framework was developed to diagnose cytomegalovirus status using the catalog of TCR beta chain sequences. A later analysis assigned V and J genes by comparing TCR nucleotide sequences with IMGT/GENE-DB human TR gene sequences. Using the TCRdist pipeline, a later analysis assigned CDR3 sequences along with most-parsimonious VDJ recombination scenarios. In a later analysis, each TCR beta chain was defined by its CDR3 amino acid sequence together with its V-gene family, and reads lacking a unique V-gene family were excluded. As a way to deal with suspected cross-contamination and a sequencing artifact, a later analysis dropped 450 to 600 nucleotide sequences that were highly shared and had low generation probability. In a later analysis, a clonal expansion index was calculated for each public chain from normalized within-repertoire ranks of inferred template counts. In a later analysis, generation probabilities were computed using a VDJ recombination model fitted to out-of-frame rearrangements, and the results were checked against IGoR. In a later analysis, hypergeometric tests were used to score TCR-TCR, TCR-HLA and TCR-CMV co-occurrence, with a repertoire-size bias correction applied to TCR pairs. In a later analysis, false discovery rates were estimated by permuting HLA or CMV assignments 20 times. In a later analysis, co-occurring TCRs were grouped using DBSCAN, with TCRdist sequence similarity added in when clustering inside HLA-allele-positive subsets. Co-occurrence clustering excluded repertoires with fewer than 30,000 or more than 120,000 public chains, plus five with anomalous nucleotide sharing. Imported from immuneACCESS, the table was reduced by TCRdb to in-frame sequences with V and J called. These copies leave out some clones; in studies compared against another copy, an unresolved V gene accounts for under half, and the cause of the remainder is not known. From that table come the V and J calls and clone size; the DNA was used to work out D and trimming. The sample has about 130,000 clones on record. The top ten clones comprise around 2.2% of the sample.

This receptor was identified in a middle-aged man in good health and CMV-seronegative. The sequenced material came from PBMCs.

The sequenced DNA is TGTGCCAGCAGCTTCGGTGCGGGATACGGGGACAATGAGCAGTTCTTC. It specifies CASSFGAGYGDNEQFF. Recombination connected TRBV7-3 to TRBJ2-1; 6 matching bases give a weak D call of TRBD2. V gives up 3 bases and J gives up 5 bases, and the segment between their germline ends measures 17 bases. CDR3 length: 16 amino acids, cysteine to phenylalanine. Just the 48-base CDR3 DNA is kept, in frame starting at base 1. CDR1 SGHTA and CDR2 FQGTGA are derived from the germline V gene.